This T cell receptor (beta chain) was sequenced for a study of cytomegalovirus exposure and HLA in healthy donors. On the study more broadly: Researchers previously reported finding 100 million or so unique TCR beta sequences from 170 million or so T cells. Across 350 to 500 genotyped donors, 81% landed in the Caucasian-associated ancestry cluster. Study-wide findings and caveats: A later look showed TCR association rates differing by HLA locus, highest for DRB1 and lowest for HLA-C. A later analysis linked a missense DCLRE1C variant to TCR beta V- and J-gene trimming.

Details on this clone: What it recognizes is unknown.

The CDR3 spans 17 residues. Looked up from germline, CDR1 is SGHDN and CDR2 is FVKESK. Germline trimming cut 4 bases from V and 2 bases from J; bases unmatched to any gene: 13. The PCR contained 60 Vbeta and 13 Jbeta primers. Here immunoSEQ multiplex PCR was the method, and the copy in TCRdb shows in-frame clones only, minus some. The sample lists 150,000 to 200,000 clones, 70% to 80% occurring once. The sample was PBMCs. V usage is TRBV14 and J usage is TRBJ2-5, with TRBD1 matching over 7 bases. The TCR sequence derives from a man between 18 and 29 years old in good health and CMV-seropositive. The CDR3 loop is CASSRNTGDRRQETQYF. The CDR3 bases are TGTGCCAGCAGCCGCAACACAGGGGACCGCCGGCAAGAGACCCAGTACTTC.